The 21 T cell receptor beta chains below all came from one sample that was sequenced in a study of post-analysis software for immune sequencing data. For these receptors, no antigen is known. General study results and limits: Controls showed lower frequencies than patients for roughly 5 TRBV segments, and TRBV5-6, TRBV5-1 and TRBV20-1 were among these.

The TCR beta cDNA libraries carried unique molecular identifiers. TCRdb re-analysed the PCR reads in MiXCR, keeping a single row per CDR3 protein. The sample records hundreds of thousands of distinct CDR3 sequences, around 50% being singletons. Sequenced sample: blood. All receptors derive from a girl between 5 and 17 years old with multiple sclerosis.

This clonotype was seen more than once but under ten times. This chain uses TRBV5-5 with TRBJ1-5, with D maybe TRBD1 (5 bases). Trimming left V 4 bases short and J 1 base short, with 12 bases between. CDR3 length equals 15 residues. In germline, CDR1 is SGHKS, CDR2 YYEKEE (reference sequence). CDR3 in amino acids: CASSQGGGSNQPQHF. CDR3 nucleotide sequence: TGTGCCAGCAGCCAAGGCGGGGGGAGCAATCAGCCCCAGCATTTT. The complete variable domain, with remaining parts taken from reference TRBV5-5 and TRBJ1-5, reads DAGVTQSPTHLIKTRGQQVTLRCSPISGHKSVSWYQQVLGQGPQFIFQYYEKEERGRGNFPDRFSARQFPNYSSELNVNALLLGDSALYLCASSQGGGSNQPQHFGDGTRLSIL.

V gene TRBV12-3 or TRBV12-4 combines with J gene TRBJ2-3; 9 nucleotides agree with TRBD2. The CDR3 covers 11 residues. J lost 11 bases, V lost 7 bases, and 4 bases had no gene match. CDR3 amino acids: CASKREDVQYF. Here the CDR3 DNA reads TGTGCCAGCAAGCGGGAGGATGTGCAGTATTTT.

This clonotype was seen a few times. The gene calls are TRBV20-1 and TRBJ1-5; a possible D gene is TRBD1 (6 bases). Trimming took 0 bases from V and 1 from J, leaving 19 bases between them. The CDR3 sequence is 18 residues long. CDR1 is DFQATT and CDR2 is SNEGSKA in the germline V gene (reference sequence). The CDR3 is CSARERAARGWSNQPQHF. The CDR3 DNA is TGCAGTGCTAGAGAGAGAGCGGCCAGGGGTTGGAGCAATCAGCCCCAGCATTTT.

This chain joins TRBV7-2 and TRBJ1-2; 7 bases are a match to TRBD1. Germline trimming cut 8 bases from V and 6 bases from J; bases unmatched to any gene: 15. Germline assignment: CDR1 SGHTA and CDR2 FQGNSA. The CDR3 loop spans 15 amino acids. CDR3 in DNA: TGTGCCAGCCTACTGAACCCAGGGGGGGCCCATGGCTACACCTTC. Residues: CASLLNPGGAHGYTF.

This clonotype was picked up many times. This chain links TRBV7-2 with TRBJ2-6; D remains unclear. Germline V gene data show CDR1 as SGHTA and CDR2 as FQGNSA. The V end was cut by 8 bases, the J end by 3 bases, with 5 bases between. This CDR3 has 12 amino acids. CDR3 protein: CASDYGANVLTF. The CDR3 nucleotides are TGTGCCAGCGATTATGGGGCCAACGTCCTGACTTTC.

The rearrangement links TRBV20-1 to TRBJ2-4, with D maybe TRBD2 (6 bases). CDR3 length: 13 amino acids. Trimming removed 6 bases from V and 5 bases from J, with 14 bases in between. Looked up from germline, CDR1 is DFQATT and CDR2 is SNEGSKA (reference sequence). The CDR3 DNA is TGCAGTGCCAGACTAGTCTCGCAAAACATTCAGTACTTC. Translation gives CSARLVSQNIQYF.

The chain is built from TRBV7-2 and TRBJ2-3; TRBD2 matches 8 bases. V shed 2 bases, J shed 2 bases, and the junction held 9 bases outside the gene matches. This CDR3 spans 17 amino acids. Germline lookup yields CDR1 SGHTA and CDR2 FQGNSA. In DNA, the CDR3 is TGTGCCAGCAGCTTAAGTTCTAGCGGGCACTCCACAGATACGCAGTATTTT. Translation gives CASSLSSSGHSTDTQYF.

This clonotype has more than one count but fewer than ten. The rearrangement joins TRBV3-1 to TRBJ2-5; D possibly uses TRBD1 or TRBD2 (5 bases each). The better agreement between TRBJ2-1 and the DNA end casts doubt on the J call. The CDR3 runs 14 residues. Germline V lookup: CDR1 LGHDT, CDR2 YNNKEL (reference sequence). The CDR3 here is CASKLGPYQETQFF. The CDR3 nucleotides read TGTGCCAGCAAATTGGGACCGTACCAAGAGACCCAGTTCTTC.

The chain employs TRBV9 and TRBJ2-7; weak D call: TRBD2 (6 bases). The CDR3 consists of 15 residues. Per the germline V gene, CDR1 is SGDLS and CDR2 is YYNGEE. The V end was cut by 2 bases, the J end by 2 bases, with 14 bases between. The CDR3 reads CASSVGGIGTYEQYF. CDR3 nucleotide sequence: TGTGCCAGCAGCGTCGGCGGGATAGGTACCTACGAGCAGTACTTC.

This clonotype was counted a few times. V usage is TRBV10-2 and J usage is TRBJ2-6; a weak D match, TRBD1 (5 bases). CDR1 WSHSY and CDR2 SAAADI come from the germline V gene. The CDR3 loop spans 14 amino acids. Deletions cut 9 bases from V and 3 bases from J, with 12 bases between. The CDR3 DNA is TGCGCCAGTTCCAGGGCGGATGGGGCCAACGTCCTGACTTTC. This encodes CASSRADGANVLTF.

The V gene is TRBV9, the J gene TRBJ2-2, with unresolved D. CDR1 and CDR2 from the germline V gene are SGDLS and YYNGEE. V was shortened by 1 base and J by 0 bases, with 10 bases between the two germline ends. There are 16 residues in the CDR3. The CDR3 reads CASSVNPIPNTGELFF. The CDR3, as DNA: TGTGCCAGCAGCGTAAACCCAATACCGAACACCGGGGAGCTGTTTTTT.

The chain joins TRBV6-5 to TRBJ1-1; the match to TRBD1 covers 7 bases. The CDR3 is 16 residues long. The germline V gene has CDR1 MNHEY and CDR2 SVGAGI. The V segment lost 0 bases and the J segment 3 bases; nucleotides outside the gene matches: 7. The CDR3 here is CASSYSLTGRDTEAFF. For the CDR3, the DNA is TGTGCCAGCAGTTACTCGCTGACAGGGAGGGACACTGAAGCTTTCTTT.

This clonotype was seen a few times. For the CDR3, the DNA is TGCAGTGCTAGAGATCCTGAGGCCACCGACCGGTACTACGAGCAGTACTTC. Translated, it gives CSARDPEATDRYYEQYF. The chain recombines TRBV20-1 with TRBJ2-7; D remains ambiguous. Germline values: CDR1 DFQATT, CDR2 SNEGSKA (reference sequence). Deletions cut 0 bases from V and 3 bases from J, with 21 bases between. The CDR3 is 17 residues long.

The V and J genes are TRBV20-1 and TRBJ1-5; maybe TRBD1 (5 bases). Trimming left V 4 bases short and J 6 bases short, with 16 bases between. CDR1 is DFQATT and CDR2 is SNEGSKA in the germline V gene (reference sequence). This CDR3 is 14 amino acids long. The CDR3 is CSATDNPEGQPQHF. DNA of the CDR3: TGCAGTGCTACGGACAACCCCGAGGGTCAGCCCCAGCATTTT.

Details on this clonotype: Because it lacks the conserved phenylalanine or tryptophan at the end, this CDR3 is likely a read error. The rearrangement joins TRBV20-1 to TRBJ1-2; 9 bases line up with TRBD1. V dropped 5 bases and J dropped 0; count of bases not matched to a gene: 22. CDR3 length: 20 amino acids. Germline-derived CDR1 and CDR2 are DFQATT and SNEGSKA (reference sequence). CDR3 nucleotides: TGCAGTGCTGACTCCGACCCCGGGGACAGGGCTACGTTCGCTAACTATGGCTACACCTGC. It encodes CSADSDPGDRATFANYGYTC.

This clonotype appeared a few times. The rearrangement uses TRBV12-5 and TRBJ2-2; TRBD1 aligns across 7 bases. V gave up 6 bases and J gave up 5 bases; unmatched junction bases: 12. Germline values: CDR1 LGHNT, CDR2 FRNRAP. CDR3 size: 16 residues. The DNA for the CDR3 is TGTGCTAGTGGCGGACCGACAGGGCGAAGGACCGGGGAGCTGTTTTTT. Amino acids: CASGGPTGRRTGELFF.

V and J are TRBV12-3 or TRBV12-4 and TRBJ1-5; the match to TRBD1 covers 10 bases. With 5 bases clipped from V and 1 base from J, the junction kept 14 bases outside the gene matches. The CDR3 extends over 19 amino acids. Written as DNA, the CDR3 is TGTGCCAGCAGTCCAAGGCAGACAGGGGGCAAGGGAAGCAATCAGCCCCAGCATTTT. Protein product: CASSPRQTGGKGSNQPQHF.

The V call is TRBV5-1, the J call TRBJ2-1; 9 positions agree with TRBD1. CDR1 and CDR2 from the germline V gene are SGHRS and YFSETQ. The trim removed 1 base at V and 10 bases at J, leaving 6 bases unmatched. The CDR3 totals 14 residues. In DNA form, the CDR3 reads TGCGCCAGCAGCTTGCCCATTGACAGGGGGGAGCAGTTCTTC. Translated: CASSLPIDRGEQFF.

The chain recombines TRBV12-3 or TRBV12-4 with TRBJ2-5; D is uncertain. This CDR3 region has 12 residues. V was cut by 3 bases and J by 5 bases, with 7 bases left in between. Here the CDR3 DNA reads TGTGCCAGCAGTTTGCTAACGGAGACCCAGTACTTC. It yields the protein CASSLLTETQYF.

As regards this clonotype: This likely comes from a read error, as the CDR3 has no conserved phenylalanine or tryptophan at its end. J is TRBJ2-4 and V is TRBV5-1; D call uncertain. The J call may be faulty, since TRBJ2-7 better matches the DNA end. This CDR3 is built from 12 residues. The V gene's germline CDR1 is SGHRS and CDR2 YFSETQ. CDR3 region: CASRTDLSEQYL. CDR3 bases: TGCGCCAGCAGAACCGACCTTAGCGAGCAGTACTTA.

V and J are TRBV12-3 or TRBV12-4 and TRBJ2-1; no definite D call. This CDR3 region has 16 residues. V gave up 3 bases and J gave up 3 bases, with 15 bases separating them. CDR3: CASSFVTGGDYNEQFF. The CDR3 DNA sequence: TGTGCCAGCAGTTTTGTGACGGGTGGCGACTACAATGAGCAGTTCTTC.